The source of this TCR beta chain is a study of PD-1 blockade in classical Hodgkin lymphoma. Whole-study findings and limits: Baseline diversity was lower in partial responders and progressors than complete responders.

With no exception, relapse followed autologous stem cell transplantation in all patients, and brentuximab vedotin exposure varied. The best responses consisted of complete response, partial response or progressive disease. CDR3 length: 15 amino acids. V was trimmed by 9 bases and J by 0 bases, leaving 14 bases between them. The germline gives CDR1 MGHDK, CDR2 SYGVNS. Using immunoSEQ multiplex PCR, the repertoire was profiled, and TCRdb retains in-frame clones only, with some absent. This sample has around 20,000 clones, with around 73% found just once. This clone was found once. Its antigen is not identified.

The receptor was derived from a human donor with classical Hodgkin lymphoma. The specimen comprised peripheral blood mononuclear cells (PBMCs), sampled before the second cycle of nivolumab. V usage is TRBV25-1 and J usage is TRBJ1-4, with D possibly being TRBD1 (5 bases). CDR3 region: CASARGGTTNEKLFF. As DNA, the CDR3 is TGTGCCAGTGCCCGGGGCGGAACAACTAATGAAAAACTGTTTTTT.